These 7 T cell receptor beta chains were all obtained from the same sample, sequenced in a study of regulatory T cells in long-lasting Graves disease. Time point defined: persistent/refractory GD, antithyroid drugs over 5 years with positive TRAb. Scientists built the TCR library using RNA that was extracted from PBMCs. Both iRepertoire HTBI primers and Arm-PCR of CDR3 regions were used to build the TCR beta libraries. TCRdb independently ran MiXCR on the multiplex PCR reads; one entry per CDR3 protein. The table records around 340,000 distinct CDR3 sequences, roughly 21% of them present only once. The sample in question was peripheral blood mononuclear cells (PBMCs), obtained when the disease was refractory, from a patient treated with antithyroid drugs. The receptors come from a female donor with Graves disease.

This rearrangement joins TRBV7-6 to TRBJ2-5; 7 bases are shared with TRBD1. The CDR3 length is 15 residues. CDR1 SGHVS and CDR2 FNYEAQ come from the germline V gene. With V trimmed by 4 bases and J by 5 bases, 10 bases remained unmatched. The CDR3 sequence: CASSSLQGRWETQYF. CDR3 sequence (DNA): TGTGCCAGCAGCTCCCTACAGGGGCGCTGGGAGACCCAGTACTTC. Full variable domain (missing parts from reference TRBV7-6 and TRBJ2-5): GAGVSQSPRYKVTKRGQDVALRCDPISGHVSLYWYRQALGQGPEFLTYFNYEAQQDKSGLPNDRFSAERPEGSISTLTIQRTEQRDSAMYRCASSSLQGRWETQYFGPGTRLLVL.

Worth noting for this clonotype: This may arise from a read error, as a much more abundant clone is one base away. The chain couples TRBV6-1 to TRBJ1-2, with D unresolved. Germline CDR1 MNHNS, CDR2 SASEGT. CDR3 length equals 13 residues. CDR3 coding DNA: TGTGCCAGCAGTGACTCGGGGAGCTATGGCGACACCTTC. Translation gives CASSDSGSYGDTF.

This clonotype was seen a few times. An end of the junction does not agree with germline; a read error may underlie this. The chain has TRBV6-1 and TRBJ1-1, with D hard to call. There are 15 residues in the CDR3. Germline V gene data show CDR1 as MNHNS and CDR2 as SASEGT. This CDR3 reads CASRGLMNSLTEASF. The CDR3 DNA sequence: TGTGCCAGCAGAGGGCTGATGAATAGTCTCACTGAAGCTTCCTTT.

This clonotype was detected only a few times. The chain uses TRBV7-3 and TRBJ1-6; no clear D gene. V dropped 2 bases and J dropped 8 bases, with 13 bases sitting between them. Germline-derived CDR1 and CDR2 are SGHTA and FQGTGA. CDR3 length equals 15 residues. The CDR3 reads CASSLLGRMDSPLHF. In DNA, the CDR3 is TGTGCCAGCAGCTTACTCGGCAGAATGGATTCACCCCTCCACTTT.

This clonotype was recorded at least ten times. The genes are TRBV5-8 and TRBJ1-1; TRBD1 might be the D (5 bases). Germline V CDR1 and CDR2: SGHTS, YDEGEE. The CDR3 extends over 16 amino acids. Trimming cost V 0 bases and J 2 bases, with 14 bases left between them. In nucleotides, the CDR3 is TGTGCCAGCAGCTTGGGTTGGGGGGGAACAAACACTGAAGCTTTCTTT. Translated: CASSLGWGGTNTEAFF.

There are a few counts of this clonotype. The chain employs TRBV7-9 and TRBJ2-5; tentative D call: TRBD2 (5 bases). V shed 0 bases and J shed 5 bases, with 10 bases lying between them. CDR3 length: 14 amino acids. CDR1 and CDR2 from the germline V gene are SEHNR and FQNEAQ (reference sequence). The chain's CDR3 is CASSLAGVWETQYF. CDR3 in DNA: TGTGCCAGCAGCTTAGCCGGGGTGTGGGAGACCCAGTACTTC.

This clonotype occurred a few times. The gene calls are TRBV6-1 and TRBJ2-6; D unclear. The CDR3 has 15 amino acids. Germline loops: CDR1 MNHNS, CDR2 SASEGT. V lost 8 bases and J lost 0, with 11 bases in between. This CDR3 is CASAPGSSGANVLTF. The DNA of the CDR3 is TGTGCCAGCGCACCAGGCAGCTCTGGGGCCAACGTCCTGACTTTC.